This T cell receptor (beta chain) comes out of a study of blood T cell repertoires in COVID-19. Study details: Spain, Italy and the United States supplied samples that represented acute and convalescent COVID-19. Sample material is recorded as cDNA or gDNA derived from T cells, B-cell-depleted T cells, or PBMCs.

In the original analysis: The authors estimated nucleated cell counts from reference gene primer amplification. Here immunoSEQ multiplex PCR was the method, and the copy in TCRdb shows in-frame clones only, minus some. D and trimming were read from the DNA, whereas the V and J calls and clone size are those reported in that table. The sample carries about 88,000 clones, 83% recorded once. CDR1 is SGDLS and CDR2 is YYNGEE in the germline V gene. Trimming removed 1 base from V and 1 base from J, with 5 bases in between. The CDR3 contains 13 residues. The sample taken for sequencing was peripheral blood. This TCR was recovered from a human donor in a cohort sampled during active COVID-19. This chain connects TRBV9 to TRBJ2-5; D may be TRBD2 (5 bases). As DNA, the CDR3 is TGTGCCAGCAGCGTAACTAGCCAAGAGACCCAGTACTTC. This codes for CASSVTSQETQYF.